Given below is one TCR beta chain in context. Its antigen is still unknown. In germline, CDR1 is LNHNV, CDR2 YYDKDF (reference sequence). This CDR3 has 17 amino acids. This sample is part of a study of CXCR3-negative and CXCR3-positive naive CD8 T cells. Study-wide findings and caveats: Memory cells diverged, while naive CXCR3-positive and CXCR3-negative cells had similar TRBV-TRBJ usage. Naive cells with CXCR3 showed TRB CDR3s that were more hydrophobic than those in CXCR3-negative naive cells. Both of the naive subsets showed about the same high diversity, but memory CD8+ cells had much less.

Carrying UMI labels, the TRB cDNA libraries were prepared through 5' RACE. TCRdb re-called the 5' RACE reads; every CDR3 protein appears as one record, without DNA. In all, the sample yields some 130,000 distinct CDR3 sequences. The sequenced material came from naive CXCR3+ CD8+ T cells from blood. Subset reported: CD45RO-CCR7+CD27+CD95- naive CD8+ T cells expressing CXCR3 (TNR3+). The chain uses TRBV15 and TRBJ2-3; without DNA, the TCRdb call of TRBD1 cannot be checked. This sequence was found in a human donor in good health. Some clones in this sample may be carry-over from other donors' samples. CDR3 sequence: CATSRPGDSVGTDTQYF.